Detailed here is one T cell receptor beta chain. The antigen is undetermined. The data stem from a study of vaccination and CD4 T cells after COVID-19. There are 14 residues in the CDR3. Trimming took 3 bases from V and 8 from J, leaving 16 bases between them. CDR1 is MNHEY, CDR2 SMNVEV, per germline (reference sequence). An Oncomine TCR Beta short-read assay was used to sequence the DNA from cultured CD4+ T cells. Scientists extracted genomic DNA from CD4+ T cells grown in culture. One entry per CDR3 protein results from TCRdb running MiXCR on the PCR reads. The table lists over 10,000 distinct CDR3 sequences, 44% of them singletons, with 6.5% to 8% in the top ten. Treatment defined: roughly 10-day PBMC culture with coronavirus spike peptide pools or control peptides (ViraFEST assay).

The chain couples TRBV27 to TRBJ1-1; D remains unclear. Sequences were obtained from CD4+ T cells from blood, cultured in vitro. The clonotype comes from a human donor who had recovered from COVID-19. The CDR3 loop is CASSFIGFGSEAFF. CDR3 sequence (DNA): TGTGCCAGCAGTTTCATAGGGTTTGGGAGCGAAGCTTTCTTT.